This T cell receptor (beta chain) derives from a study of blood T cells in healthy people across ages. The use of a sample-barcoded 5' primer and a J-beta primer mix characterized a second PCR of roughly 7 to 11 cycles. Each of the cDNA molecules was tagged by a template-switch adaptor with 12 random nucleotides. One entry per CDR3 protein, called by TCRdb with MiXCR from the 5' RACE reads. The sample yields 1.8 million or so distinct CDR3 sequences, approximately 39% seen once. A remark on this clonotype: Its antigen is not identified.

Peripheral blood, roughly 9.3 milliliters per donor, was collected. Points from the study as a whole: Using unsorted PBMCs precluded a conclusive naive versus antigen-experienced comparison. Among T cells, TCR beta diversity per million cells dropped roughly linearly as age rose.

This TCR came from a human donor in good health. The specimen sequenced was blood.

The CDR3: CATQTGGYEQYF. CDR3 DNA sequence: TGTGCCACCCAAACCGGGGGTTACGAGCAGTACTTC. The J gene is TRBJ2-7, the V gene TRBV6-5, with a tentative D call TRBD2 (6 bases). CDR3 length equals 12 residues. The germline CDR1 and CDR2 sequences are MNHEY and SVGAGI. Trimming removed 10 bases from V and 4 bases from J, with 14 bases in between.